A single sample gave rise to the 24 T cell receptor beta chains below, sequenced in a study of blood T cell repertoires in COVID-19. Assay: immunoSEQ multiplex PCR; the TCRdb copy retains only in-frame clones and omits some. The sample carries tens of thousands of clones, over 80% recorded once. Sequencing input: peripheral blood. Receptor source: a human donor with active COVID-19. The donor label of this sample is uncertain.

The chain links TRBV11-3 to TRBJ2-1, with D possibly TRBD2 on 5 matching bases. There are 13 residues in the CDR3. In germline, CDR1 is SGHNT, CDR2 YENEEA. V was trimmed by 8 bases and J by 5 bases, leaving 13 bases between them. This chain's CDR3 is CASQEGIHNEQFF. In DNA form, the CDR3 reads TGTGCCAGCCAAGAGGGTATCCACAATGAGCAGTTCTTC.

This sequence joins TRBV6-5 and TRBJ1-3, with D perhaps TRBD1 (5 bases). V was cut by 7 bases and J by 2 bases, with 12 bases left in between. Germline CDR1 is MNHEY and CDR2 is SVGAGI. This CDR3 has 14 residues. CDR3 sequence (DNA): TGTGCCAGCAAAAGGGACTTAACTGGAAACACCATATATTTT. This gives the protein CASKRDLTGNTIYF.

This clone was detected once. The chain couples TRBV19 to TRBJ1-1, with 8 bases identical to TRBD1. CDR1 is LNHDA and CDR2 is SQIVND in the germline V gene (reference sequence). The CDR3 is 16 amino acids. Unmatched junction bases numbered 10, after V lost 5 bases and J lost 2 bases. CDR3 loop: CASSLRLGQGNTEAFF. DNA for the CDR3: TGTGCCAGTAGTCTACGACTAGGACAGGGAAACACTGAAGCTTTCTTT. Filled out from reference TRBV19 and TRBJ1-1, the complete variable domain reads DGGITQSPKYLFRKEGQNVTLSCEQNLNHDAMYWYRQDPGQGLRLIYYSQIVNDFQKGDIAEGYSVSREKKESFPLTVTSAQKNPTAFYLCASSLRLGQGNTEAFFGQGTRLTVV.

The rearrangement uses TRBV6-5 and TRBJ2-2, with 10 positions matching TRBD1. The J segment lost 3 bases and the V segment lost 8 bases, leaving 6 bases of the junction unmatched. CDR1 MNHEY and CDR2 SVGAGI come from the germline V gene. The CDR3 runs to 15 residues. The CDR3 bases are TGTGCCAGCTCGACCGGGACAGGGGACACCGGGGAGCTGTTTTTT. It codes for CASSTGTGDTGELFF.

In this sample, this clone turned up a few times. This chain connects TRBV6-2 or TRBV6-3 to TRBJ2-1; 12 bases are a match to TRBD2. This CDR3 is 19 amino acids long. CDR1 and CDR2 (germline): MNHEY, SVGEGT. The V gene end was trimmed by 0 bases and the J gene end by 0 bases; junction bases not matched to a gene: 6. The DNA of the CDR3 is TGTGCCAGCAGTTACTCGACTAGCGGGGGCCATAGCTCCTACAATGAGCAGTTCTTC. Its protein product is CASSYSTSGGHSSYNEQFF.

The chain uses TRBV9 and TRBJ1-2; D gene unclear. The germline V gene encodes CDR1 SGDLS and CDR2 YYNGEE. V lost 3 bases and J lost 6, with 9 bases in between. This CDR3 region has 12 residues. In DNA form, the CDR3 reads TGTGCCAGCAGCGCGCCGCGGCATGGCTACACCTTC. This codes for CASSAPRHGYTF.

This chain joins TRBV11-2 and TRBJ2-7, with 7 bases fitting TRBD1. Losses at the gene ends were 4 bases for V and 5 bases for J; bases not matched to a gene: 8. Per the germline V gene, CDR1 is SGHAT and CDR2 is FQNNGV. The CDR3 covers 14 residues. The CDR3 sequence is CASSSVDRVDEQYF. The CDR3 coding sequence is TGTGCCAGCAGCTCAGTTGACAGGGTTGACGAGCAGTACTTC.

CDR3 sequence (DNA): TGTGCCAGCAGCTTAGTCCCCCCGGGAGCTCGCCAGTACTTC. It yields the protein CASSLVPPGARQYF. V is TRBV7-2 and J is TRBJ2-5; possibly TRBD2 for D (6 bases). V was pared by 1 base and J by 10 bases, with 16 bases between. The CDR3 runs 14 residues. CDR1 and CDR2 from the germline V gene are SGHTA and FQGNSA.

This chain joins TRBV2 and TRBJ1-1; 8 bases fit TRBD1. J lost 5 bases, V lost 7 bases, and 9 bases had no gene match. CDR1 SNHLY and CDR2 FYNNEI come from the germline V gene. The CDR3 consists of 14 residues. CDR3 bases: TGTGCCAGCAAGACCAGGGGGCGGGAAACTGAAGCTTTCTTT. Translating gives CASKTRGRETEAFF.

The chain uses TRBV28 and TRBJ1-5; the D gene is possibly TRBD1 (5 bases). CDR3 length: 12 residues. Germline CDR1 is MDHEN and CDR2 is SYDVKM. Trimming took off 10 bases at V and 6 bases at J, with 13 bases between the two ends. The CDR3 nucleotides are TGTGCCACGGACACCCTAGGTCAGCCCCAGCATTTT. Translated, it gives CATDTLGQPQHF.

The chain joins TRBV7-2 to TRBJ1-4, with 7 nucleotides matching TRBD1. From germline, CDR1 is SGHTA and CDR2 FQGNSA. This CDR3 has 15 residues. J was trimmed by 8 bases and V by 5 bases; bases with no gene match: 11. Written as DNA, the CDR3 is TGTGCCAGCAGCCCGAACAGGGGAAGACACGAAAAACTGTTTTTT. It specifies CASSPNRGRHEKLFF.

The chain carries TRBV15 and TRBJ2-5; TRBD2 aligns across 9 bases. There are 18 residues in the CDR3. Germline CDR1 reads LNHNV; CDR2 reads YYDKDF (reference sequence). Unmatched junction bases numbered 13, after V lost 5 bases and J lost 0 bases. In DNA form, the CDR3 reads TGTGCCACCAGCGGCCCGACTAGCGGAATTAAAAACCAAGAGACCCAGTACTTC. Translated, it gives CATSGPTSGIKNQETQYF.

This chain uses TRBV15 with TRBJ2-5; TRBD1 might be the D (5 bases). V lost 0 bases, J lost 5 bases, and 13 bases lay in between. Germline CDR1 LNHNV, CDR2 YYDKDF (reference sequence). This CDR3 comprises 15 residues. This CDR3 is CATSRDQRQKETQYF. The CDR3 DNA reads as TGTGCCACCAGCAGAGATCAGCGACAGAAGGAGACCCAGTACTTC.

The V and J genes are TRBV7-9 and TRBJ1-5; D gene ambiguous. Between the trimmed V and J ends, which lost 1 base and 1 base, there was a span of 11 bases. This CDR3 has 16 residues. The germline gives CDR1 SEHNR, CDR2 FQNEAQ (reference sequence). This chain's CDR3 is CASSLGSPISNQPQHF. The CDR3 DNA reads TGTGCCAGCAGCTTAGGTTCCCCTATAAGCAATCAGCCCCAGCATTTT.

This chain uses TRBV6-2 or TRBV6-3 with TRBJ2-7; 9 bases are shared with TRBD1. Per germline, CDR1 MNHEY and CDR2 SVGEGT. The CDR3 runs to 16 residues. The V gene end was trimmed by 0 bases and the J gene end by 4 bases; junction bases not matched to a gene: 7. The CDR3 nucleotides are TGTGCCAGCAGTTACTCTCGCGTCGGGACAGGGTACGAGCAGTACTTC. It codes for CASSYSRVGTGYEQYF.

V is TRBV5-1 and J is TRBJ1-3, with TRBD1 matching over 7 bases. The CDR3 spans 14 residues. V was pared by 7 bases and J by 4 bases, with 8 bases of the junction left unmatched. Per germline, CDR1 SGHRS and CDR2 YFSETQ. CDR3 coding DNA: TGCGCCAGCTCGGAGGGGGCGCAGGGAAACACCATATATTTT. Amino acids: CASSEGAQGNTIYF.

The chain is built from TRBV5-4 and TRBJ2-2, with D possibly matching TRBD2 (6 bases). Germline CDR1 SGHNT, CDR2 YYREEE (reference sequence). This CDR3 has 16 amino acids. Trimming shortened V by 3 bases and J by 5 bases, and 17 bases separated the two germline ends. CDR3 amino acids: CASSSPAGSQTGELFF. CDR3 nucleotides: TGTGCCAGCAGCTCGCCAGCGGGCAGTCAAACCGGGGAGCTGTTTTTT.

This rearrangement joins TRBV7-2 to TRBJ2-2; TRBD2 agrees at 13 bases. The CDR3 is made up of 18 amino acids. Looked up from germline, CDR1 is SGHTA and CDR2 is FQGNSA. Losses at the gene ends were 5 bases for V and 2 bases for J; bases not matched to a gene: 8. Here the CDR3 DNA reads TGTGCCAGCAGCCTTGGACTAGCGGGGGCCGCAAACACCGGGGAGCTGTTTTTT. Its translation is CASSLGLAGAANTGELFF.

This chain connects TRBV10-3 to TRBJ2-7; 8 nucleotides agree with TRBD1. The germline gives CDR1 ENHRY, CDR2 SYGVKD. The CDR3 loop spans 14 amino acids. V dropped 6 bases and J dropped 1; count of bases not matched to a gene: 5. CDR3 region: CAISEDRDSYEQYF. CDR3 nucleotides: TGTGCCATCAGCGAGGACAGGGATTCCTACGAGCAGTACTTC.

The gene calls are TRBV5-4 and TRBJ2-7; tentative D call: TRBD2 (6 bases). The CDR3 sequence is 15 residues long. V was cut by 0 bases and J by 2 bases, with 12 bases left in between. From germline, CDR1 is SGHNT and CDR2 YYREEE (reference sequence). The CDR3 here is CASSLEAGRAYEQYF. The CDR3 DNA sequence: TGTGCCAGCAGCTTGGAGGCGGGAAGAGCCTACGAGCAGTACTTC.

This clone showed up just a few times. V and J are TRBV2 and TRBJ2-3; 11 nucleotides line up with TRBD2. The length of the CDR3 is 15 residues. Germline V gene lookup returns CDR1 SNHLY and CDR2 FYNNEI. Trimming took 6 bases from V and 5 from J; bases not matched to a gene: 7. The CDR3 spells CASSPLAGVIDTQYF. As DNA, the CDR3 is TGTGCCAGCAGCCCACTAGCGGGAGTTATAGATACGCAGTATTTT.

The chain is built from TRBV19 and TRBJ2-6; weak D call: TRBD1 (5 bases). CDR1 and CDR2 from the germline V gene are LNHDA and SQIVND (reference sequence). V lost 4 bases, J lost 3 bases, and 13 bases lay in between. The CDR3 has 16 amino acids. CDR3 in amino acids: CASSKQVLSGANVLTF. The CDR3 DNA reads TGTGCCAGTAGTAAACAGGTTTTGAGTGGGGCCAACGTCCTGACTTTC.

The sample holds one count of this clone. The V gene is TRBV21-1, the J gene TRBJ1-1; no DNA check was done on the table's D call, TRBD1. TRBV21-1 has pseudogene status. The CDR3 is 15 amino acids. For the CDR3, the DNA is TGTGCCAGCAGCAAAGTGGACAGCATGAACACTGAAGCTTTCTTT. Translating gives CASSKVDSMNTEAFF.

The chain combines TRBV2 with TRBJ1-1, with D possibly matching TRBD1 (6 bases). V was clipped by 8 bases and J by 0 bases, with 13 bases between them. CDR1 and CDR2 (germline): SNHLY, FYNNEI. CDR3 length equals 14 residues. Here the CDR3 DNA reads TGTGCCAGCTCCAGGGGCCTCTTGAACACTGAAGCTTTCTTT. Its protein product is CASSRGLLNTEAFF.